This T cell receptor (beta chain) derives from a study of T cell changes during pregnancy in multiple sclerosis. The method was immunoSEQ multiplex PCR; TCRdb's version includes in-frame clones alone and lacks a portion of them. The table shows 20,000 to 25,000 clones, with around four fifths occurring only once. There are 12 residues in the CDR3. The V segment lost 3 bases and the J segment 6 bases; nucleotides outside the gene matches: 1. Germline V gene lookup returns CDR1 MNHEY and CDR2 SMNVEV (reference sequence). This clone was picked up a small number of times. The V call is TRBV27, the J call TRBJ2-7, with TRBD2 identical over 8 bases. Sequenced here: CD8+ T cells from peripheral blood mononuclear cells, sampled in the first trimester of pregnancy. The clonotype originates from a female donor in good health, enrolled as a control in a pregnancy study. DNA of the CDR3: TGTGCCAGCAGTTTCGGGGGGGGCGAGCAGTACTTC. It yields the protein CASSFGGGEQYF.